The T cell receptor beta chain described here comes from a study of cytomegalovirus exposure and HLA in healthy donors. Donors consisted of healthy bone marrow donors. Though probably carrying unrecorded immune exposures, donors were nominally healthy at sampling. As to this clone: Its antigen remains unknown.

Germline trimming cut 6 bases from V and 9 bases from J; bases unmatched to any gene: 7. CDR3 length: 15 residues. The germline V gene encodes CDR1 LNHDA and CDR2 SQIVND (reference sequence). Study conclusions and caveats: Another analysis was done later, and it associated 16,951 TCR beta sequences with HLA alleles at 0.05 false discovery rate. Some TCR beta chains (roughly 150 of them) were listed as cytomegalovirus-associated.

The PCR ran on 60 Vbeta and 13 Jbeta primers. Generated by immunoSEQ multiplex PCR, the TCRdb table keeps only in-frame clones and is missing some. The data contain some 150,000 clones, approximately 82% of them seen just once; the ten biggest clones take up approximately 2%. Sequencing was performed on PBMCs. This TCR came from a woman between 40 and 50 years old in good health and CMV-seronegative. The chain carries TRBV19 and TRBJ2-1; TRBD2 matches at 14 bases. CDR3 in amino acids: CASRKGLAGGGEQFF. CDR3 sequence (DNA): TGTGCCAGTAGAAAAGGACTAGCGGGAGGTGGTGAGCAGTTCTTC. Using reference TRBV19 and TRBJ2-1 for the parts outside the CDR3, the full variable domain is DGGITQSPKYLFRKEGQNVTLSCEQNLNHDAMYWYRQDPGQGLRLIYYSQIVNDFQKGDIAEGYSVSREKKESFPLTVTSAQKNPTAFYLCASRKGLAGGGEQFFGPGTRLTVL.